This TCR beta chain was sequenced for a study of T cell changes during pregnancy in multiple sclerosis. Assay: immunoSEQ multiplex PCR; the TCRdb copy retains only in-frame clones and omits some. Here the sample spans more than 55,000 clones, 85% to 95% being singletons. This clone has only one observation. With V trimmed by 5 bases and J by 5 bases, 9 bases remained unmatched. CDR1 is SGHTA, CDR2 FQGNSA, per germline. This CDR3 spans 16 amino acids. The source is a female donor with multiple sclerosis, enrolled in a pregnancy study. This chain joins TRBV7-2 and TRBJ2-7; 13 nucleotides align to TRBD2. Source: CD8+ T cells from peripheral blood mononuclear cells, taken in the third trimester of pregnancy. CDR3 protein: CASSPTSGRATHEQYF. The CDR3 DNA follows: TGTGCCAGCAGCCCAACTAGCGGGAGGGCCACACACGAGCAGTACTTC.